This T cell receptor (beta chain) was retrieved from a study of tumor-infiltrating lymphocytes in primary liver carcinoma. The overall study: Sample yields, roughly 3.5 to 7.13 million productive TCRbeta reads, were similar across the tissue types.

The study, taken as a whole, reports: Compared with blood, tumor repertoires held significantly more in their top 250 clones.

The researchers produced TCR beta cDNA from approximately 460 ng total RNA with a constant-region primer. Investigators got TCR beta libraries out of three nested multiplex PCR rounds, done with slightly modified ARM-PCR. Rounds one and two of PCR, each of roughly 10 cycles, were primed with TRBV1-TRBV30 forward primers and a C-beta reverse primer. TCRdb itself ran the multiplex PCR reads through MiXCR, one entry per CDR3 protein. The profile shows approximately 22,000 distinct CDR3 sequences, over 65% of them singletons. Each 20-30 mg portion of unsorted bulk tissue served as the source for co-extraction of RNA and DNA. Samples came from superior, inferior, lateral poles and tumor centre. CDR3 length equals 16 residues. Per the germline V gene, CDR1 is SGHAT and CDR2 is FQNNGV. Of note for this clonotype: Its antigen remains unknown.

Sequencing used liver tumor tissue from sampling region 1. Stated subset: tumor region T1, superior pole. The chain combines TRBV11-2 with TRBJ1-3; a possible D gene is TRBD1 (6 bases). The sequence was obtained from a man in his forties or fifties with primary liver carcinoma and hepatitis B virus infection. The CDR3 nucleotides read TGTGCTAACAGCTTGTCAGGGGTCAGTTCTGGAAACACCATATATTTT. Translation: CANSLSGVSSGNTIYF.